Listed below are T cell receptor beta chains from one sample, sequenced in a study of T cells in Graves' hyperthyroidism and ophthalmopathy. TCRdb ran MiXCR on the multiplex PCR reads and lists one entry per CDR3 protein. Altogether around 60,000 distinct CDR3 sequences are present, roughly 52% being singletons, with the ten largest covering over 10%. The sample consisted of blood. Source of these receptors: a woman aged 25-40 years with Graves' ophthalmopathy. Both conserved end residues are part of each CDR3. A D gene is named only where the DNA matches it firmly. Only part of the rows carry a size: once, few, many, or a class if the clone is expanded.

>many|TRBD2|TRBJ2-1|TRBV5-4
TGTGCCGTTAAGAACCCCGGGACTAGCGCAAACAATGAGCAGTTCTTC
CAVKNPGTSANNEQFF
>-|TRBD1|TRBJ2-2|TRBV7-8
TGTGCCAGCAACTTACGGGACAGGGCCCTCACCGGGGAGCTGTTTTTT
CASNLRDRALTGELFF
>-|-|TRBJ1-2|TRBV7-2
TGTGCCAGCAGCTTAGCGCAGGGAGGGGATGGCTACACCTTC
CASSLAQGGDGYTF
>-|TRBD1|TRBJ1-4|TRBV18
TGTGCCAGCTCACTAGCACAGGGGCCGAATGAAAAACTGTTTTTT
CASSLAQGPNEKLFF
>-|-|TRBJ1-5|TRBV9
TGTGCCAGCAGCGCGGGGGATAGCAATCAGCCCCAGCATTTT
CASSAGDSNQPQHF
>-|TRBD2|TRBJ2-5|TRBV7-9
TGTGCCAGCGGGCCTAGCGGGAGCGGAGGGGAGACCCAGTACTTC
CASGPSGSGGETQYF
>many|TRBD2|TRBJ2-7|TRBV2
TGTGCCAGCAGTGAGACTAGCGGGCACGCCTACGAGCAGTACTTC
CASSETSGHAYEQYF
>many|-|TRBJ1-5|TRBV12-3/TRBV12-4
TGTGCCAGCAGTTTAGTTAGGGGAAATCAGCCCCAGCATTTT
CASSLVRGNQPQHF
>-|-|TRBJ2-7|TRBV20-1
TGCAGTGCTGTTGAGGGTGGCACCTACGAGCAGTACTTC
CSAVEGGTYEQYF
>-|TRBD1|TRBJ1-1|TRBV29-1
TGCAGCGTGGCCCAGGGGGCGAGGACTGAAGCTTTCTTT
CSVAQGARTEAFF
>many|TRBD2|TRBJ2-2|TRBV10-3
TGTGCCATCAGCGCCCAGATTCGGACTAGCGGGAGAACTTCGGGCGGGGAGCTGTTTTTT
CAISAQIRTSGRTSGGELFF
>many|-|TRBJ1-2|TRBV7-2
TGTGCCAGCAGCTTAGATCGGGTGGGCTATGGCTACACCTTC
CASSLDRVGYGYTF
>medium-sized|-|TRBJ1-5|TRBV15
TGTGCCACCAGCATCCCGCGGTTCGGTTACAATCAGCCCCAGCATTTT
CATSIPRFGYNQPQHF
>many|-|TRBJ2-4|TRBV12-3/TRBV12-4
TGTGCCAGCAGTCACCGGGCCTCAGGAGCCAAAAACATTCAGTACTTC
CASSHRASGAKNIQYF
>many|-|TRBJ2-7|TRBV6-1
TGTGCCAGCAGTGAAATGTCGAGGGGTCAGGCCCGCGAGCAGTACTTC
CASSEMSRGQAREQYF
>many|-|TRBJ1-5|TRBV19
TGTGCCAGTAGTATCGGACAAGTGACTTATAGCAATCAGCCCCAGCATTTT
CASSIGQVTYSNQPQHF
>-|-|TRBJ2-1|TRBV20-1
TGCAGTGCCAGGAAACCGGGACCCTACAATGAGCAGTTCTTC
CSARKPGPYNEQFF
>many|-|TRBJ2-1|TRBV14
TGTGCCAGCAGCCTCGTGAGGTTCGACAATGAGCAGTTCTTC
CASSLVRFDNEQFF
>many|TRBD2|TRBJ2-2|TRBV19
TGTGCCAGTAGTATTGGGCTAGCGGGAGCCTCTGGCGGGGAGCTGTTTTTT
CASSIGLAGASGGELFF
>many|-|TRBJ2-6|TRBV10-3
TGTGCCATCAGTGTTCAGGCCCCCTACTCTGGGGCCAACGTCCTGACTTTC
CAISVQAPYSGANVLTF
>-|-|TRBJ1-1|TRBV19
TGTGCCTGTAGTATAGGCGGGAACACTGAAGCTTTCTTT
CACSIGGNTEAFF
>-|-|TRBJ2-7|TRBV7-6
TGTGCTAGCAGCTTCCCGGGCGAGCAGTACTTC
CASSFPGEQYF
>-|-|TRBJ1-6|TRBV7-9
TGTGCCAGCAGCAAGATCTTTTTT
CASSKIFF
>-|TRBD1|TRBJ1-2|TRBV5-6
TGTGCCAGCAGCTTGCAGACAGGGAGAGGCGGCTACACCTTC
CASSLQTGRGGYTF
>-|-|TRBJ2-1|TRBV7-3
TGTGCCAGCGGCCGGGGCGCAACCTACAATGAGCAGTTCTTC
CASGRGATYNEQFF
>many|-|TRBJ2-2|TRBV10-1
TGCGCCAGCAGTGAGTCAGTGCTAGCCGTGAACACCGGGGAGCTGTTTTTT
CASSESVLAVNTGELFF
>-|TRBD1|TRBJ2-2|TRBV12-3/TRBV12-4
TGTGCCAGCAGTCTAGGGGGGACAGGGGTCCTGGGGGAGCTGTTTTTT
CASSLGGTGVLGELFF
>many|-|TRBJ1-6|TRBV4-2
TGTGCCAGCAGCCGAGGGATATACGATAATTCACCCCTCCACTTT
CASSRGIYDNSPLHF
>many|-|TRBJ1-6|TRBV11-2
TGTGCCAGCAGCTTAGATAATTCCAGGGGTGGTTCACCCCTCCACTTT
CASSLDNSRGGSPLHF
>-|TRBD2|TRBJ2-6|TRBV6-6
TGTGCCAGCAGCCCTAGCGGGAGAGGGGCCAACGTCCTGACTTTC
CASSPSGRGANVLTF
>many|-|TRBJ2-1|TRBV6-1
TGTGCCAGCAGTGAAGATTCCGGGGCTAGCTCTTACAATGAGCAGTTCTTC
CASSEDSGASSYNEQFF
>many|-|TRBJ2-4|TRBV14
TGTGCCAGCAGCCAATTGCGCAACATTCAGTACTTC
CASSQLRNIQYF
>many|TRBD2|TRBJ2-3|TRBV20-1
TGCAGTGCCGGAAGCGGGAAGCAAGATACGCAGTATTTT
CSAGSGKQDTQYF
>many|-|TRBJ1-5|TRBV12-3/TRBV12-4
TGTGCCAGCAGTTTAGGGTCAGGGGCCAGCAATCAGCCCCAGCATTTT
CASSLGSGASNQPQHF
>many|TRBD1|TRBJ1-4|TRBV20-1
TGCAGTGCTAGAGATCCCCGGGACAGAAATGAAAAACTGTTTTTT
CSARDPRDRNEKLFF
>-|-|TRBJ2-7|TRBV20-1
TGCAGTGCTAGAGACCCCGCCCGACTAGTAAGCGGCGAGCAGTACTTC
CSARDPARLVSGEQYF
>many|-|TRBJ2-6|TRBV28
TGTGCCAGCACCTCGGTGGGTGGGGCCAACGTCCTGACTTTC
CASTSVGGANVLTF
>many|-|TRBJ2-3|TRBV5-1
TGCGCCAGCACCCCTTGGGCGGGGAGCACAGATACGCAGTATTTT
CASTPWAGSTDTQYF
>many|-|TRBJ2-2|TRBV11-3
TGTGCCAGCAGCGCCCCTGGCCAAGGTGCCGCCGGGGAGCTGTTTTTT
CASSAPGQGAAGELFF
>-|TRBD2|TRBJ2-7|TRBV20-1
TGCAGTGCTAGGGGGCAGGGAGGGTCCTACGAGCAGTACTTC
CSARGQGGSYEQYF
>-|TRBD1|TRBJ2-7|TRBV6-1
TGTGCCATCAGTGCGATGACAGGGGGCAACGAGCAGTACTTC
CAISAMTGGNEQYF